What follows is one T cell receptor beta chain and its context. Its antigen is as yet unknown. There are 12 residues in the CDR3. Per germline, CDR1 SGHVS and CDR2 FQNEAQ. Trimming pared 3 bases from V and 6 bases from J, leaving 7 bases between. If patients had autoimmune disease history or systemic immunosuppression, they were excluded. These data come from a study of OX40 agonist ivuxolimab in advanced cancers. Across the study: A mean age of 60 years, range roughly 23 to 85, was recorded, and roughly 83% were male.

Findings and caveats of the study: Individuals who were partial responders at 0.1-3.0 mg/kg had clonal expansion that ranked among the lowest. Expanded peripheral T cells had an undetermined antigen specificity.

Sequenced by immunoSEQ multiplex PCR; TCRdb stores in-frame clones only, minus some. The data show under 90,000 clones, approximately 84% seen once. The receptor's source is an adult with an advanced solid tumor such as melanoma, head and neck, liver or kidney cancer. The sequences come from CD4+ or CD8+ T cells sorted from blood, collected in a trial of the OX40 agonist ivuxolimab. The rearrangement links TRBV7-8 to TRBJ2-3; D is unresolved. The CDR3 protein is CASSFLIDTQYF. CDR3 in DNA: TGTGCCAGCAGCTTCCTCATTGATACGCAGTATTTT.